This T cell receptor (beta chain) was observed in a study of technical replicates of blood from a handful of donors. TCRdb's copy holds only in-frame clones and misses some; the assay was immunoSEQ multiplex PCR. The sample lists roughly 62,000 clones; around 96% were seen once. The CDR3 has 17 residues. Looked up from germline, CDR1 is SGHRS and CDR2 is YFSETQ. V trimming: 1 base; J trimming: 1 base; junction bases outside the gene matches: 10. The sequenced sample was PBMCs. The chain combines TRBV5-1 with TRBJ2-5; TRBD2 agrees at 7 bases. The clonotype originates from a human donor in good health. Some clones in this sample may be carry-over from other donors' samples. The CDR3 reads CASSLLAEWAIQETQYF. The CDR3 DNA is TGCGCCAGCAGCTTGCTAGCGGAATGGGCGATCCAAGAGACCCAGTACTTC.